A selection of T cell receptor beta chains follows, all from one sample in a study of T cell repertoires in cytomegalovirus infection. MiXCR, run by TCRdb on the reads, gives a single entry per CDR3 protein. This repertoire shows some 46,000 distinct CDR3 sequences, around 21% found once; its top ten account for roughly 50%. No antigen is known for these receptors. Sequencing used CD8+ T cells from cultured PBMCs, obtained from culture after CMV antigen stimulation. These receptors originate from a human donor in good health (CMV status not recorded). Some clones in this sample may be carry-over from other donors' samples. Both conserved end residues are trimmed from each CDR3.

j_gene: TRBJ1-3
v_gene: TRBV29-1
len: 12
CDR3aa: SVETGTSGNTIY

j_gene: TRBJ1-5
v_gene: TRBV4-3
len: 13
CDR3aa: ASSPGRYSNQPQH

j_gene: TRBJ1-5
v_gene: TRBV20-1
len: 14
CDR3aa: SARGPEKNSNQPQH

j_gene: TRBJ2-7
v_gene: TRBV28
len: 12
CDR3aa: ASTGTGIIYEQY

j_gene: TRBJ1-1
v_gene: TRBV5-4
len: 14
CDR3aa: ASSPGEEDISSEAF

j_gene: TRBJ1-4
v_gene: TRBV12-3/TRBV12-4
len: 16
CDR3aa: ASSPQHPALGTNEKLF

j_gene: TRBJ2-7
v_gene: TRBV2
len: 11
CDR3aa: ASSEEQLYEQY

j_gene: TRBJ2-1
v_gene: TRBV4-3
len: 13
CDR3aa: ASSQDWVGNNEQF

j_gene: TRBJ2-7
v_gene: TRBV5-6
len: 13
CDR3aa: ASSLGASVGVEQY

j_gene: TRBJ2-1
v_gene: TRBV18
len: 12
CDR3aa: ASSPRTKYNEQF

j_gene: TRBJ1-2
v_gene: TRBV20-1
len: 9
CDR3aa: SARTGEGYT

j_gene: TRBJ1-1
v_gene: TRBV20-1
len: 13
CDR3aa: SARDQGRMNTEAF

j_gene: TRBJ2-2
v_gene: TRBV28
len: 14
CDR3aa: ASSMSGTINTGELF

j_gene: TRBJ1-5
v_gene: TRBV27
len: 12
CDR3aa: ASGGGSGEQPQH

j_gene: TRBJ1-5
v_gene: TRBV5-1
len: 13
CDR3aa: ASSLEGQGNQPQH

j_gene: TRBJ2-1
v_gene: TRBV7-8
len: 14
CDR3aa: ASSSFSGSSYNEQF

j_gene: TRBJ1-4
v_gene: TRBV19
len: 13
CDR3aa: ASSRGAGYNEKLF

j_gene: TRBJ2-2
v_gene: TRBV5-1
len: 14
CDR3aa: ASSLLPRPNTGELF

j_gene: TRBJ2-2
v_gene: TRBV7-8
len: 14
CDR3aa: ASSFTTGAYTGELF

j_gene: TRBJ2-5
v_gene: TRBV11-2
len: 15
CDR3aa: ASSLGGLALSQETQY

j_gene: TRBJ2-3
v_gene: TRBV10-3
len: 13
CDR3aa: AISVTEPSTDTQY

j_gene: TRBJ2-7
v_gene: TRBV7-9
len: 13
CDR3aa: ASSLVADTAYEQY

j_gene: TRBJ1-4
v_gene: TRBV19
len: 12
CDR3aa: ASNIGTGKEKLF

j_gene: TRBJ2-7
v_gene: TRBV7-6
len: 13
CDR3aa: ASSSTAGGNNEQY

j_gene: TRBJ2-3
v_gene: TRBV6-5
len: 13
CDR3aa: ASSFLSGGAATQY

j_gene: TRBJ2-2
v_gene: TRBV5-1
len: 12
CDR3aa: ASSTGQGAGELF

j_gene: TRBJ1-6
v_gene: TRBV18
len: 11
CDR3aa: ASSPRPNSPLH

j_gene: TRBJ2-7
v_gene: TRBV4-1
len: 11
CDR3aa: ASSQDNEYEQY

j_gene: TRBJ2-6
v_gene: TRBV27
len: 18
CDR3aa: ASSKFGPGPTLSGANVLT

j_gene: TRBJ1-5
v_gene: TRBV28
len: 12
CDR3aa: ASSTGQGKQPQH

j_gene: TRBJ2-6
v_gene: TRBV7-9
len: 11
CDR3aa: ASSLVGANVLT

j_gene: TRBJ2-7
v_gene: TRBV5-1
len: 11
CDR3aa: ASSLEGPREQY

j_gene: TRBJ1-3
v_gene: TRBV20-1
len: 12
CDR3aa: SARGDRAGNTIY

j_gene: TRBJ1-1
v_gene: TRBV30
len: 9
CDR3aa: AWGRVTEAF

j_gene: TRBJ2-7
v_gene: TRBV12-3/TRBV12-4
len: 9
CDR3aa: ASGGLDEQY

j_gene: TRBJ1-4
v_gene: TRBV6-5
len: 12
CDR3aa: ASSQRTANEKLF

j_gene: TRBJ2-3
v_gene: TRBV24-1
len: 12
CDR3aa: ATSDPPWGDTQY

j_gene: TRBJ1-1
v_gene: TRBV12-3/TRBV12-4
len: 12
CDR3aa: ASSVRAQNTEAF

j_gene: TRBJ1-2
v_gene: TRBV4-1
len: 15
CDR3aa: ASSQDLRQGLLYGYT

j_gene: TRBJ1-6
v_gene: TRBV19
len: 12
CDR3aa: ASQLRSYNSPLH